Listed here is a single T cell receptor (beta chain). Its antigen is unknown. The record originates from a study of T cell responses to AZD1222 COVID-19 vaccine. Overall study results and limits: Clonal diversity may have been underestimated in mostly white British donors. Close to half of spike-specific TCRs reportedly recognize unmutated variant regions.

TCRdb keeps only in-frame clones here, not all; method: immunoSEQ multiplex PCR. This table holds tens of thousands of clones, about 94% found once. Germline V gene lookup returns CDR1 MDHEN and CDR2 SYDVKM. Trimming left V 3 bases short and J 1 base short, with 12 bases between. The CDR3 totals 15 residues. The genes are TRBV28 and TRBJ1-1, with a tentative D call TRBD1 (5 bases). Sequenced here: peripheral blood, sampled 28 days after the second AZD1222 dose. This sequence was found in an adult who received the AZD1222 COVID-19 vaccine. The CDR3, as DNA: TGTGCCAGCAGTTTGGGCGGGACGGGGAACACTGAAGCTTTCTTT. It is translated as CASSLGGTGNTEAFF.